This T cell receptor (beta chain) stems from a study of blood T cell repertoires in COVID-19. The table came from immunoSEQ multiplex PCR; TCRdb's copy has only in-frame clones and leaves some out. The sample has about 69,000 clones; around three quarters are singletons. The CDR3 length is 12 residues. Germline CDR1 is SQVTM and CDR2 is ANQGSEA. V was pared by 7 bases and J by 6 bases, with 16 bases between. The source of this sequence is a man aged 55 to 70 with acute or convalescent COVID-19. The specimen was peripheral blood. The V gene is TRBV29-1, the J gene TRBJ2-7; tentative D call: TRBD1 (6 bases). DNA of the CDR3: TGCAGCGGGGGATCCAGAGGGGGCGAGCAGTACTTC. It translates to CSGGSRGGEQYF.